Listed here are 10 T cell receptor beta chains from one sample, sequenced in a study of PD-1 blockade in classical Hodgkin lymphoma. Every patient had relapsed following autologous stem cell transplantation, and cohorts differed in brentuximab vedotin exposure. Sequencing was performed with immunoSEQ multiplex PCR; in TCRdb, only in-frame clones are kept and a portion is missing. The sample consists of approximately 5,000 clones, approximately 66% of them appearing once. The sample in question was peripheral blood mononuclear cells (PBMCs), obtained before the second cycle of nivolumab. Every receptor here comes from a human donor with classical Hodgkin lymphoma.

V gene TRBV7-9 combines with J gene TRBJ2-2, with 7 nucleotides matching TRBD1. CDR1 and CDR2 (germline): SEHNR, FQNEAQ (reference sequence). The CDR3 spans 15 residues. J gave up 3 bases and V 5 bases, and 6 bases lay outside the gene matches. CDR3 amino acids: CASSLTGVYTGELFF. The CDR3, as DNA: TGTGCCAGCAGCCTAACAGGGGTCTACACCGGGGAGCTGTTTTTT.

The V gene is TRBV2, the J gene TRBJ1-6; weak D call: TRBD1 (5 bases). CDR1 SNHLY and CDR2 FYNNEI come from the germline V gene. V lost 8 bases, J lost 4 bases, and 12 bases lay in between. This CDR3 comprises 14 residues. CDR3 sequence (DNA): TGTGCCAGCGGGTCGGGACTTTATAATTCACCCCTCCACTTT. This gives the protein CASGSGLYNSPLHF.

This clone was found a few times. The chain employs TRBV4-3 and TRBJ1-2; D ambiguous. With 0 bases removed from V and 1 base from J, the gap between germline ends came to 12 bases. CDR1 is LGHNA, CDR2 YSLEER, per germline. This CDR3 spans 16 amino acids. The CDR3 nucleotides are TGCGCCAGCAGCCAAGAGGAGTGGTCCATTAACTATGGCTACACCTTC. Encoded protein: CASSQEEWSINYGYTF.

This clone was seen a single time. The chain combines TRBV7-9 with TRBJ2-1; no definite D call. Trimming removed 1 base from V and 12 bases from J, with 13 bases in between. Germline V gene lookup returns CDR1 SEHNR and CDR2 FQNEAQ (reference sequence). The CDR3 contains 13 residues. This CDR3 is CASSLGTSDGQFF. The CDR3 DNA reads TGTGCCAGCAGCTTAGGGACCTCGGATGGGCAGTTCTTC.

This sequence joins TRBV7-9 and TRBJ1-2; 10 bases line up with TRBD1. The CDR3 has 13 residues. Germline V gene lookup returns CDR1 SEHNR and CDR2 FQNEAQ (reference sequence). J lost 8 bases, V lost 5 bases, and 5 bases had no gene match. The CDR3 DNA reads as TGTGCCAGCAGCAGACAGGGGGCGCAGGGCTACACCTTC. Amino acids: CASSRQGAQGYTF.

CDR3 amino acids: CASSPFVIAGGPSEQFF. The CDR3 DNA sequence: TGTGCCAGCTCACCATTTGTAATAGCGGGGGGGCCGAGTGAGCAGTTCTTC. V gene TRBV18 combines with J gene TRBJ2-1, with 11 bases lining up with TRBD2. The length of the CDR3 is 17 residues. The trim removed 2 bases at V and 9 bases at J, leaving 12 bases unmatched. CDR1 is KGHSH, CDR2 LQKENI, per germline.

The chain recombines TRBV7-9 with TRBJ2-3, with TRBD2 identical over 7 bases. CDR3 size: 17 residues. The ends lost 5 bases at V and 5 bases at J; junction bases unmatched: 16. In germline, CDR1 is SEHNR, CDR2 FQNEAQ (reference sequence). CDR3 coding DNA: TGTGCCAGCAGCCCGGCAGGGCCGAGCGGGGAGGGAGATACGCAGTATTTT. This gives the protein CASSPAGPSGEGDTQYF.

CDR3: CASSLLAGGPHEQYF. As DNA, the CDR3 is TGTGCCAGCAGCTTGCTAGCGGGAGGGCCCCACGAGCAGTACTTC. This chain links TRBV5-6 with TRBJ2-7, with TRBD2 matching over 12 bases. The CDR3 is 15 amino acids. The junction had 4 bases not matched to a gene; V was cut back by 1 base and J by 5 bases. Germline CDR1 SGHDT, CDR2 YYEEEE.

This chain uses TRBV6-6 with TRBJ2-2; TRBD1 or TRBD2 may be the D gene (6 bases each). The CDR3 is 15 residues long. V was shortened by 2 bases and J by 7 bases, with 14 bases between the two germline ends. CDR1 is MNHNY and CDR2 is SVGAGI in the germline V gene (reference sequence). CDR3 amino acids: CASSYLGGGNGELFF. The CDR3 DNA is TGTGCCAGCAGTTACCTGGGGGGCGGGAACGGGGAGCTGTTTTTT.

The gene calls are TRBV15 and TRBJ1-5; no reliable D call. Per germline, CDR1 LNHNV and CDR2 YYDKDF (reference sequence). The V end was cut by 0 bases, the J end by 5 bases, with 8 bases between. This CDR3 contains 14 residues. The CDR3 loop is CATSRDDVYQPQHF. The CDR3 region has the DNA TGTGCCACCAGCAGAGATGATGTTTATCAGCCCCAGCATTTT.